The sample holds one count of the clone carrying this TCR beta chain. The V and J ends lost 5 bases and 3 bases respectively, with 13 bases between them. The CDR3 runs 15 residues. The germline CDR1 and CDR2 sequences are SNHLY and FYNNEI. The data stem from a study of blood T cell repertoires in COVID-19. Across the whole study: Donors in the United States, Italy and Spain gave samples during acute or convalescent COVID-19.

Assay used: immunoSEQ multiplex PCR; TCRdb lists only in-frame clones, some missing. The data contain over 85,000 clones, approximately 90% of them singletons. The rearrangement joins TRBV2 to TRBJ1-4; possible D gene TRBD1, 5 bases. The receptor was derived from an older man with acute or convalescent COVID-19. Sequenced material: peripheral blood. CDR3 sequence: CASSPQGGANEKLFF. CDR3 coding DNA: TGTGCCAGCAGTCCCCAGGGTGGTGCTAATGAAAAACTGTTTTTT.